Detailed here is one T cell receptor (beta chain). Antigen specificity is unknown. The PCR was carried out with 60 Vbeta primers and 13 Jbeta primers. Libraries were prepared by immunoSEQ multiplex PCR; TCRdb keeps only in-frame clonotypes and omits some of them. The sample has 160,000 or so clones, approximately 77% seen once. This entry belongs to a study of cytomegalovirus exposure and HLA in healthy donors. Study-wide points: Highly shared variants forming one cluster were likely a sequencing artifact. From TCR beta sequences, most subjects' HLA-A and HLA-B alleles were reportedly predicted accurately. Presence/absence analyses treated sequencing depth as roughly uniform across donors.

The source material was PBMCs. The origin of this receptor is a man between 50 and 59 years old in good health and CMV-seropositive.

The CDR3 reads CASSVEETGGNEQFF. The CDR3 DNA reads as TGTGCCAGCAGTGTAGAGGAGACAGGGGGTAATGAGCAGTTCTTC. The V call is TRBV2, the J call TRBJ2-1, with 9 positions matching TRBD1. Per germline, CDR1 SNHLY and CDR2 FYNNEI. The CDR3 spans 15 residues. J gave up 7 bases and V 4 bases, and 8 bases lay outside the gene matches.